Listed below are T cell receptor beta chains from one sample, sequenced in a study of OX40 agonist ivuxolimab in advanced cancers. Some clones are missing from TCRdb's copy, which holds only in-frame ones; the method was immunoSEQ multiplex PCR. The sample shows 73,000 or so clones, 82% of them seen only once. Source: CD4+ or CD8+ T cells sorted from blood, taken in a trial of the OX40 agonist ivuxolimab. The receptors stem from an adult with an advanced solid tumor such as melanoma, head and neck, liver or kidney cancer. Each CDR3 is given with its conserved first and last residue. A D gene is named only where the DNA matches it firmly. A row's size may be missing; if present it is once, few, many or a size class.

clone_size: .
d_call: TRBD1
v_call: TRBV28
j_call: TRBJ1-2
cdr3_aa: CASSLPHRGTYTF
cdr3_nt: TGTGCCAGCAGTTTACCCCACAGGGGGACCTACACCTTC

clone_size: .
d_call: .
v_call: TRBV10-2
j_call: TRBJ1-2
cdr3_aa: CASHDSTLNGYTF
cdr3_nt: TGCGCCAGCCACGACAGTACGCTCAATGGCTACACCTTC

clone_size: .
d_call: TRBD1
v_call: TRBV5-8
j_call: TRBJ2-1
cdr3_aa: CASSIGTGVQNNEQFF
cdr3_nt: TGTGCCAGCAGCATCGGGACAGGGGTGCAGAACAATGAGCAGTTCTTC

clone_size: .
d_call: TRBD2
v_call: TRBV2
j_call: TRBJ2-1
cdr3_aa: CASSRTLSGSYNEQFF
cdr3_nt: TGTGCCAGCAGCCGCACTCTTAGCGGGAGTTACAATGAGCAGTTCTTC

clone_size: .
d_call: .
v_call: TRBV5-1
j_call: TRBJ2-2
cdr3_aa: CASSPSANRDTGELFF
cdr3_nt: TGCGCCAGCAGCCCGTCTGCGAACAGGGATACCGGGGAGCTGTTTTTT

clone_size: .
d_call: TRBD2
v_call: TRBV7-2
j_call: TRBJ2-1
cdr3_aa: CASSREEREGRGEQFF
cdr3_nt: TGTGCCAGCAGCCGGGAAGAGCGGGAGGGCCGGGGTGAGCAGTTCTTC

clone_size: .
d_call: .
v_call: TRBV27
j_call: TRBJ2-1
cdr3_aa: CASSLGQLNEQFF
cdr3_nt: TGTGCCAGCAGTTTAGGACAGTTGAATGAGCAGTTCTTC

clone_size: .
d_call: .
v_call: TRBV5-1
j_call: TRBJ2-3
cdr3_aa: CASSLDNGGTDTQYF
cdr3_nt: TGCGCCAGCAGCTTGGACAACGGGGGCACAGATACGCAGTATTTT

clone_size: .
d_call: TRBD1
v_call: TRBV19
j_call: TRBJ1-2
cdr3_aa: CASSIKGAHGYTF
cdr3_nt: TGTGCCAGTAGTATAAAGGGGGCGCATGGCTACACCTTC

clone_size: .
d_call: .
v_call: TRBV6-6
j_call: TRBJ2-7
cdr3_aa: CASTPTGRYEQYF
cdr3_nt: TGTGCCAGTACCCCCACAGGGAGATACGAGCAGTACTTC

clone_size: .
d_call: .
v_call: TRBV19
j_call: TRBJ1-2
cdr3_aa: CASSFSTESYTF
cdr3_nt: TGTGCCAGTAGTTTCTCGACAGAGAGCTACACCTTC

clone_size: .
d_call: TRBD1
v_call: TRBV14
j_call: TRBJ2-4
cdr3_aa: CASSEDRGFLAKNIQYF
cdr3_nt: TGTGCCAGCAGCGAAGACAGGGGATTCCTAGCCAAAAACATTCAGTACTTC

clone_size: .
d_call: .
v_call: TRBV14
j_call: TRBJ2-1
cdr3_aa: CASSQGRNEQFF
cdr3_nt: TGTGCCAGCAGCCAAGGGCGGAATGAGCAGTTCTTC

clone_size: .
d_call: .
v_call: TRBV6-6
j_call: TRBJ2-1
cdr3_aa: CASTPGGSSYNEQFF
cdr3_nt: TGTGCCAGCACCCCAGGGGGGAGCTCCTACAATGAGCAGTTCTTC

clone_size: .
d_call: .
v_call: TRBV6-6
j_call: TRBJ2-5
cdr3_aa: CASSTTQETQYF
cdr3_nt: TGTGCCAGCAGTACGACCCAAGAGACCCAGTACTTC

clone_size: .
d_call: TRBD2
v_call: TRBV6-1
j_call: TRBJ2-1
cdr3_aa: CASSEALPGAGGPYNEQFF
cdr3_nt: TGTGCCAGCAGTGAAGCGCTTCCGGGAGCGGGAGGGCCGTACAATGAGCAGTTCTTC

clone_size: few
d_call: .
v_call: TRBV9
j_call: TRBJ2-3
cdr3_aa: CASSGVSNTDTQYF
cdr3_nt: TGTGCCAGCAGCGGCGTGTCGAACACAGATACGCAGTATTTT

clone_size: .
d_call: .
v_call: TRBV16
j_call: TRBJ1-5
cdr3_aa: CASSQSVLNQPQHF
cdr3_nt: TGTGCCAGCAGCCAATCGGTCCTTAATCAGCCCCAGCATTTT

clone_size: .
d_call: .
v_call: TRBV7-9
j_call: TRBJ1-1
cdr3_aa: CASSMTVDPGAFF
cdr3_nt: TGTGCCAGCAGCATGACCGTGGACCCAGGAGCTTTCTTT

clone_size: .
d_call: .
v_call: TRBV19
j_call: TRBJ1-2
cdr3_aa: CASSIRGGQYYGYTF
cdr3_nt: TGTGCCAGTAGTATAAGGGGAGGACAGTACTATGGCTACACCTTC

clone_size: .
d_call: .
v_call: TRBV11-2
j_call: TRBJ2-1
cdr3_aa: CASSPSDEQFF
cdr3_nt: TGTGCCAGCAGCCCCTCGGATGAGCAGTTCTTC

clone_size: .
d_call: TRBD1
v_call: TRBV6-5
j_call: TRBJ2-7
cdr3_aa: CASSEHRGQYF
cdr3_nt: TGTGCCAGCAGTGAGCACAGGGGGCAGTACTTC

clone_size: .
d_call: TRBD2
v_call: TRBV9
j_call: TRBJ2-5
cdr3_aa: CASSALAGGPLETQYF
cdr3_nt: TGTGCCAGCAGCGCACTAGCGGGAGGGCCCTTGGAGACCCAGTACTTC

clone_size: once
d_call: .
v_call: TRBV4-1
j_call: TRBJ2-2
cdr3_aa: CASSQGQRGSNTGELFF
cdr3_nt: TGCGCCAGCAGCCAAGGACAAAGGGGGTCGAACACCGGGGAGCTGTTTTTT

clone_size: few
d_call: .
v_call: TRBV5-1
j_call: TRBJ2-1
cdr3_aa: CASSLGRDSYRATPNEQFF
cdr3_nt: TGCGCCAGCAGCTTGGGCCGGGACTCCTACCGGGCCACACCCAATGAGCAGTTCTTC

clone_size: .
d_call: .
v_call: TRBV7-9
j_call: TRBJ1-1
cdr3_aa: CASSLAGGKNTEAFF
cdr3_nt: TGTGCCAGCAGCTTAGCGGGGGGAAAGAACACTGAAGCTTTCTTT

clone_size: .
d_call: TRBD1
v_call: TRBV28
j_call: TRBJ1-2
cdr3_aa: CASSLDDRVMKEGYTF
cdr3_nt: TGTGCCAGCAGTCTTGATGACAGGGTCATGAAGGAAGGCTACACCTTC

clone_size: .
d_call: TRBD1
v_call: TRBV5-5
j_call: TRBJ1-2
cdr3_aa: CASSSSWGQQNYGYTF
cdr3_nt: TGTGCCAGCAGCTCCAGTTGGGGACAGCAAAACTATGGCTACACCTTC